The text below deals with one T cell receptor beta chain. Its binding antigen is unknown. There are no base qualities to consult, and no much larger clone falls within one base. The data derive from a study of cytomegalovirus exposure and HLA in healthy donors (dated by TCRdb to 2017 to 2019). Notes on the research overall: An earlier analysis of fewer than 750 of the donors reported 276 Gb of sequence data and 95 million to 130 million unique TCR beta sequences obtained from around 190 million T cells. Around 320 gigabases of sequencing data and some 85 million unique TCR sequences were included in an early release covering 550 to 650 HLA-typed donors. Of the roughly 410 genotyped donors, 75% to 85% were placed in the genetic ancestry cluster associated with self-reported Caucasian donors. The aim of the study was to test whether cataloging public T cell receptors could identify signatures of past pathogen exposure. The study profiled the T cell repertoires of around 700 subjects by immunosequencing and related them to cytomegalovirus serostatus. Besides the first cohort of approximately 710 subjects, a separate validation cohort made up of roughly 130 different subjects was used. The study combined high-throughput TCR immunosequencing, statistical association of individual TCRs with disease status, and machine learning to predict cytomegalovirus infection status. In a later analysis, previously published TCR beta repertoires from some 640 donors were re-analyzed and high-resolution HLA genotyping was added so that TCR occurrence patterns could be studied. The later analysis used no new phenotypic data to find candidate immune exposures, relying instead on TCR beta sequences and their occurrence across donors. An earlier analysis of roughly 580 of the donors used high-throughput TCR beta sequencing to judge whether each TCR beta V gene segment behaved as functional or pseudogenic. Donor age, sex, ethnicity and CMV serostatus were collected together with the repertoire data. Genome-wide SNP genotypes for about 55% of the roughly 670 donors were used in a later genetic analysis, which treated that subset as a discovery cohort. Every discovery cohort repertoire had been produced on one sequencing platform. HLA typing included class I and class II loci at four-digit resolution. Typing coverage varied by locus: roughly 629-630 donors for A, B, C, DRB1 and DQB1; 522 for DQA1; approximately 570 for DPA1; 450 to 480 for DPB1. Because of strong linkage in the cohort, five DR-DQ haplotypes were treated as single units for association and clustering. Among 350 to 400 genotyped donors of the cohort, an average of approximately 240,000 unique TCR beta nucleotide sequences were sequenced per donor, around 20% of them non-productive.

The cohort consisted of some 730 healthy bone marrow donors. All cohort members were sampled while nominally healthy, although unrecorded immune exposures were likely present. The donor was CMV seropositive and was included in the group of 250 to 350 seropositive cohort members. Every donor gave a peripheral blood sample, and the peripheral blood mononuclear cells from that sample were used for TCR beta sequencing. The Qiagen DNeasy Blood Extraction Kit was used to extract genomic DNA from the blood cell samples. On the study overall, not on this receptor specifically: According to a later analysis, most CMV-associated TCR beta chains appeared to be HLA-restricted, and the HLA associations seemed to be driven largely by CMV exposure. A few of the identified cytomegalovirus-associated TCR beta chains were confirmed in vitro to be specific for cytomegalovirus antigens. In a later analysis, TCR association rates were found to vary across HLA loci, with the most associated TCRs seen for DRB1 alleles and the fewest for HLA-C alleles. A later genetic analysis associated a missense DCLRE1C variant with V-gene and J-gene trimming of TCR beta chains, and an independent cohort replicated the association. Cytomegalovirus status was reported to be diagnosed by the classifier with high specificity and sensitivity in both the original and validation cohorts. A group of highly shared sequence variants was considered likely to be a technical artifact of the sequencing pipeline. Only TCR beta chains were sequenced in this cohort, and the absence of alpha or paired-chain data limited detectable features. Strong co-occurrence of HLA alleles, especially DR and DQ, made assigning TCR associations to individual alleles difficult. In the study, 164 TCR beta chains were listed as associated with cytomegalovirus. Because the 87-base-pair reads could not distinguish some IMGT-functional V segments, including TRBV6-2 and TRBV6-3, those segments were excluded. A later analysis reported that several top co-occurrence clusters appeared linked to parvovirus B19, influenza, CMV and Epstein-Barr virus. Most TCR sequences were seen in very few donors, while some public TCRs were found in many individuals. HLA typing was unavailable for some donors at each locus, so association tests used only the typed subset. Linkage disequilibrium might explain the correlated functional status among segregating V segments, but an unknown experimental factor could not be excluded. CMV serostatus was the only immune exposure information available for the cohort. A further reported finding was that TCR beta sequences accurately predicted the HLA-A and HLA-B alleles for most subjects in the first cohort. Compared with equally common non-associated chains, HLA-associated TCR beta chains in a later analysis were more clonally expanded and had lower generation probabilities. Sequencing depth was assumed to be roughly uniform across donors in the presence/absence analyses, though that assumption may not hold. Around 16 rarely observed V segments, including chromosome 9 orphons, were excluded from the earlier analysis of just under 600 of the donors because counts were too low. A later genetic analysis reported fewer N-insertions in productive TCRs among donors in an Asian-associated ancestry cluster than the roughly 700-donor mean. In an earlier analysis of over 550 of the donors, most TCR beta V segments were observed in productive rearrangements about 87% or about 30% of the time, broadly matching IMGT annotations. At a false discovery rate of 0.05, a later analysis linked under 20,000 TCR beta sequences to specific HLA alleles. It was suggested by the authors that the approach could potentially be generalized to other disease states and immunological phenotypes.

The junction carries 7 bases between V and J, which are trimmed by 4 bases and 0 bases respectively. CDR1 and CDR2 (MDHEN, SYDVKM) derive from the germline V gene. The CDR3 sequence holds 14 residues, the cysteine and phenylalanine included. CDR3 DNA is the only sequence kept; it has 42 bases, read in frame from the first base. The library was obtained by the immunoSEQ multiplex PCR assay. For the multiplex PCR, a mixture combining 60 forward primers for TCR Vbeta segments and 13 reverse primers for TCR Jbeta segments was used. The CDR3 region of rearranged TCR beta genes was amplified from genomic DNA with a multiplex PCR assay. On the Illumina HiSeq System, the amplified TCR beta libraries were sequenced as 87-base-pair reads. The original pipeline was this. Across the 500 to 750 repertoires, a later analysis counted roughly 77 million unique TCR beta chains, about 10 million of which were shared by at least two donors. To remove PCR and sequencing errors, raw reads were error-corrected and collapsed into unique sequences using a nearest-neighbor algorithm that merged closely related sequences. Alignment of CDR3 sequences to IMGT reference sequences was used to assign V, D and J gene segments. For a sequence to be retained, at least a six-nucleotide match to both a V gene segment and a J gene segment was required. Rearrangements were classified as productive when the CDR3 lacked stop codons and remained in frame with V and J, and all other rearrangements were classified as non-productive. Following IMGT convention, CDR3 was defined as the stretch from the second conserved V-encoded cysteine up to the conserved J-encoded phenylalanine. The earlier analysis of 587 of the donors excluded sequences that lacked an unambiguous match to a single V gene segment. In an earlier analysis of about 590 of the donors, a V segment was called functional when productive rearrangements were above 56.7%, and segregating when the standard deviation between donors exceeded 5%. To diagnose cytomegalovirus status from the catalog of TCR beta chain sequences, a statistical classification framework was built. V and J gene assignment, in a later analysis, came from comparing TCR nucleotide sequences with IMGT/GENE-DB human TR gene sequences. A later analysis assigned CDR3 sequences and most-parsimonious VDJ recombination scenarios with the TCRdist pipeline. A later analysis defined each TCR beta chain by its CDR3 amino acid sequence plus V-gene family, and excluded reads lacking a unique V-gene family. To address suspected cross-contamination and a sequencing artifact, a later analysis removed several hundred highly shared, low-generation-probability nucleotide sequences. For each public chain, a later analysis derived a clonal expansion index from normalized ranks of inferred template counts within each repertoire. Generation probabilities in a later analysis came from a VDJ recombination model fitted to out-of-frame rearrangements, and those results were checked against IGoR. A later analysis scored TCR-TCR, TCR-HLA and TCR-CMV co-occurrence with hypergeometric tests, applying a repertoire-size bias correction to TCR pairs. To estimate false discovery rates, a later analysis permuted the HLA or CMV assignments 20 times. In a later analysis, co-occurring TCRs were grouped using DBSCAN, with TCRdist sequence similarity added in when clustering inside HLA-allele-positive subsets. For co-occurrence clustering, repertoires with fewer than 30,000 or more than 120,000 public chains were excluded, along with several repertoires with anomalous nucleotide sharing. The immuneACCESS repertoire file appears here via TCRdb, limited to in-frame rearrangements. These files lack a portion of the clones; in checked studies, under half of the deficit traces to unresolved V genes, and the cause of the others is not known. V and J calls and clone size follow that table, whereas D and trimming were derived from the DNA. The sample profile shows about 150,000 clones; roughly 70% of them were found once. Approximately 2.3% of the sample comes from the top ten.

The V gene is TRBV28 and the J gene is TRBJ2-1; a tentative D match to TRBD2 spans 5 bases. The source material was PBMCs. This TCR derives from a woman between 55 and 75 years old in good health and CMV-seropositive. The sequenced DNA: TGTGCCAGCAGTTACGGACTCTCCTACAATGAGCAGTTCTTC. It translates to CASSYGLSYNEQFF.